What follows is one T cell receptor (beta chain) and its context. The data belong to a study of T cells in localized non-small cell lung cancer. Atypia-free lung next to the tumor was sampled at least 2 cm from its margin. Measured with immunoSEQ multiplex PCR; TCRdb has only the in-frame clones, and not every one. Found here are about 900 clones, about 19% of them singletons; the top ten hold approximately 10%. The CDR3 is 14 amino acids. The germline gives CDR1 LNHDA, CDR2 SQIVND (reference sequence). Germline trimming cut 3 bases from V and 4 bases from J; bases unmatched to any gene: 2. The J gene is TRBJ1-5, the V gene TRBV19; 8 bases agree with TRBD1. Sequenced here: normal lung tissue next to the tumor, sampled before any cancer treatment. This receptor was obtained from a man aged 35-69 years with stage III squamous cell lung carcinoma. The DNA of the CDR3 is TGTGCCAGTAGTATCGGGGACAGGAATCAGCCCCAGCATTTT. Amino acid sequence: CASSIGDRNQPQHF.